This TCR beta chain was sequenced during a study of identifying expanded T cells in peripheral blood. On this clone itself: Its antigen is not known.

Libraries were prepared by immunoSEQ multiplex PCR; TCRdb keeps only in-frame clonotypes and omits some of them. The sample lists 100,000 to 150,000 clones, over 65% occurring once. Germline assignment: CDR1 MNHNY and CDR2 SVGAGI (reference sequence). The CDR3 loop spans 15 amino acids. J was trimmed by 3 bases and V by 2 bases; bases with no gene match: 6. Points from the study as a whole: Approximately 1.2 clones differed between technical replicates, versus around 15 and 19 over time.

During the collection period, no donor immune events like infections were recorded. The source of this sequence is a person between 18 and 70 years old in good health. The sample comprised blood. The chain couples TRBV6-6 to TRBJ1-1; 7 nucleotides line up with TRBD1. The CDR3 loop reads CASSYPQGDHTEAFF. The CDR3 DNA follows: TGTGCCAGCAGTTACCCCCAGGGGGATCACACTGAAGCTTTCTTT.